A single T cell receptor beta chain is shown here with its context. One junction end does not reproduce the germline sequence, and a read error may be involved. This CDR3 is 14 amino acids long. Germline V lookup: CDR1 SGHRS, CDR2 YFSETQ. Each 20-30 mg portion of unsorted bulk tissue served as the source for co-extraction of RNA and DNA. The sample comes from a study of tumor-infiltrating lymphocytes in primary liver carcinoma. Starting from about 0.5 ug of total RNA, TCR beta cDNA was produced with a primer in the constant region. It was through three nested multiplex PCR rounds of slightly modified ARM-PCR that TCR beta libraries arose. TRBV1-TRBV30 forward primers and a C-beta reverse primer were used in the first two PCR rounds, which each ran for approximately 11 cycles. One entry per CDR3 protein results from TCRdb running MiXCR on the multiplex PCR reads. Among 55,000 or so distinct CDR3 sequences listed, less than 75% were seen once.

This chain uses TRBV5-1 with TRBJ1-2, with TRBD1 as a possible D gene (5 bases). This TCR was recovered from a man aged 35 to 55 with primary liver carcinoma and hepatitis B virus infection. The sample comprised liver tumor tissue from sampling region 2. Subset noted: tumor region T2, inferior pole. The CDR3 sequence is CANSLAPSGYGYTF. CDR3 nucleotide sequence: TGCGCCAACAGCTTGGCTCCCTCAGGGTATGGCTACACCTTC. Together with reference TRBV5-1 and TRBJ1-2, the CDR3 gives the full variable domain: KAGVTQTPRYLIKTRGQQVTLSCSPISGHRSVSWYQQTPGQGLQFLFEYFSETQRNKGNFPGRFSGRQFSNSRSEMNVSTLELGDSALYLCANSLAPSGYGYTFGSGTRLTVV.